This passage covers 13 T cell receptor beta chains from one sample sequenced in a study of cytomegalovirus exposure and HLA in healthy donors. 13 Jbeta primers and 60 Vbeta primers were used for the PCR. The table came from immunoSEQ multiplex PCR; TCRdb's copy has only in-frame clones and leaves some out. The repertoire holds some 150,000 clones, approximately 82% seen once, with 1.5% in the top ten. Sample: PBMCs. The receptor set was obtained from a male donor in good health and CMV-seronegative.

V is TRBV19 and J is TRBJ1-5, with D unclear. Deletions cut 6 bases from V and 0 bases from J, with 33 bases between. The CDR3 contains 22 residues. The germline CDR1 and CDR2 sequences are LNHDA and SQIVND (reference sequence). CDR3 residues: CASSQERLGRATKTYSNQPQHF. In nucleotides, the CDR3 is TGTGCCAGTAGCCAAGAGCGGTTGGGTAGGGCCACCAAGACTTATAGCAATCAGCCCCAGCATTTT.

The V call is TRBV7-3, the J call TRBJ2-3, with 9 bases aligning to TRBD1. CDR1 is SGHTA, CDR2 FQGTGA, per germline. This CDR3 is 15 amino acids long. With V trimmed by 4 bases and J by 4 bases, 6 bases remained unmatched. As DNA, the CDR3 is TGTGCCAGCAGCTGGGGACAGGGTATTGCAGATACGCAGTATTTT. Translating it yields CASSWGQGIADTQYF.

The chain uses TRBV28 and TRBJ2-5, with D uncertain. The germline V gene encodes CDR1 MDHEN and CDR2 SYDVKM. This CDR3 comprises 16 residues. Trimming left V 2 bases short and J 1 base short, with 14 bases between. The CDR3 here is CASSLSQVVSQETQYF. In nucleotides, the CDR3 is TGTGCCAGCAGTTTAAGTCAGGTTGTCAGCCAAGAGACCCAGTACTTC. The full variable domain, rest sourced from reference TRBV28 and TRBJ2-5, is DVKVTQSSRYLVKRTGEKVFLECVQDMDHENMFWYRQDPGLGLRLIYFSYDVKMKEKGDIPEGYSVSREKKERFSLILESASTNQTSMYLCASSLSQVVSQETQYFGPGTRLLVL.

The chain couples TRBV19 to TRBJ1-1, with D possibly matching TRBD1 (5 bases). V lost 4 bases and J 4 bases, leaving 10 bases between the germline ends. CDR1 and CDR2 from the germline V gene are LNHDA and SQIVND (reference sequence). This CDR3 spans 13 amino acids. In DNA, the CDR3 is TGTGCCAGTAGTAAAGACAGTGGCACTGAAGCTTTCTTT. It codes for CASSKDSGTEAFF.

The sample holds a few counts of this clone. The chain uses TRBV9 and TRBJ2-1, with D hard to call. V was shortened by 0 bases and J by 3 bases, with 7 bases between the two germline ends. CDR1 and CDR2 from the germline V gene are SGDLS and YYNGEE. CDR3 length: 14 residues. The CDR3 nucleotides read TGTGCCAGCAGCGTAGGCGGCGGCTACAATGAGCAGTTCTTC. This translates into CASSVGGGYNEQFF.

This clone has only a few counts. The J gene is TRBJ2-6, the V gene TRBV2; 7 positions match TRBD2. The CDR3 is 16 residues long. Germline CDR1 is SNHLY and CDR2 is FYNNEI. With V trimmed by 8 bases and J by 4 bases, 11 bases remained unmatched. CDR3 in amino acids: CASGRATSPGANVLTF. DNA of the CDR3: TGTGCCAGCGGGAGGGCGACTTCCCCGGGGGCCAACGTCCTGACTTTC.

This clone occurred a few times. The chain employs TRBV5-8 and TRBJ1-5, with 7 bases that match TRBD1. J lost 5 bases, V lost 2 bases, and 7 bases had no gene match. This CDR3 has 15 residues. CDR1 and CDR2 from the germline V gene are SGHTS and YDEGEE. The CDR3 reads CASSLTGDRHQPQHF. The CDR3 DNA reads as TGTGCCAGCAGCTTAACCGGGGACAGACATCAGCCCCAGCATTTT.

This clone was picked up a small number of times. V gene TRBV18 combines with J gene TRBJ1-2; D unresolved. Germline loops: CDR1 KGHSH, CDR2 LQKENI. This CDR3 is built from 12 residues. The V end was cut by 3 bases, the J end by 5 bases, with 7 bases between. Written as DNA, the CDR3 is TGTGCCAGCTCACCCGAACAGTATGGCTACACCTTC. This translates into CASSPEQYGYTF.

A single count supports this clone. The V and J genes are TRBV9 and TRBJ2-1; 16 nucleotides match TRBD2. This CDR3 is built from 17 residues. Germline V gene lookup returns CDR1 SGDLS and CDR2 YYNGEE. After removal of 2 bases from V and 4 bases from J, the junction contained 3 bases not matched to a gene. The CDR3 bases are TGTGCCAGCAGCGTGGAGGGACTAGCGGGAGGGTACAATGAGCAGTTCTTC. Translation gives CASSVEGLAGGYNEQFF.

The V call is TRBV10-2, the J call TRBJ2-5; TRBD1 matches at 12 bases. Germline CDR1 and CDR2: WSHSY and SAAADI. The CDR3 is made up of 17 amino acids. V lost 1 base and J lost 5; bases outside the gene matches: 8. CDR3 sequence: CASSELGGQGAGETQYF. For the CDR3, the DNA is TGCGCCAGCAGTGAGTTAGGGGGACAGGGGGCCGGGGAGACCCAGTACTTC.

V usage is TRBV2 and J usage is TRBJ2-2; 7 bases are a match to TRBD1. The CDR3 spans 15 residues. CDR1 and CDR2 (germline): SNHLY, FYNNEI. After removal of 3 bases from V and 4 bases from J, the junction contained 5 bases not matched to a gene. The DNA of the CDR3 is TGTGCCAGCAGTGAGGGGACAGTGCGCACCGGGGAGCTGTTTTTT. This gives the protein CASSEGTVRTGELFF.

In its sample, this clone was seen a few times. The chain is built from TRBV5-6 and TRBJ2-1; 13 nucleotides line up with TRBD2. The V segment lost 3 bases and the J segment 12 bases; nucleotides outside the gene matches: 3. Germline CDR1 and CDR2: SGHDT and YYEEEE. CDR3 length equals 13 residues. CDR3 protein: CASSSTSGRLQFF. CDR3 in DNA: TGTGCCAGCAGCTCGACTAGCGGGAGGTTGCAGTTCTTC.

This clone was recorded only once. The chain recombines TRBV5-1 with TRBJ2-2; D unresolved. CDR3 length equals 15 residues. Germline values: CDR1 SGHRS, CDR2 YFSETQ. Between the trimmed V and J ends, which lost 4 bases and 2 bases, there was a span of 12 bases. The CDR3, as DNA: TGCGCCAGCAGCCAAGACACCACTAACACCGGGGAGCTGTTTTTT. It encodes CASSQDTTNTGELFF.